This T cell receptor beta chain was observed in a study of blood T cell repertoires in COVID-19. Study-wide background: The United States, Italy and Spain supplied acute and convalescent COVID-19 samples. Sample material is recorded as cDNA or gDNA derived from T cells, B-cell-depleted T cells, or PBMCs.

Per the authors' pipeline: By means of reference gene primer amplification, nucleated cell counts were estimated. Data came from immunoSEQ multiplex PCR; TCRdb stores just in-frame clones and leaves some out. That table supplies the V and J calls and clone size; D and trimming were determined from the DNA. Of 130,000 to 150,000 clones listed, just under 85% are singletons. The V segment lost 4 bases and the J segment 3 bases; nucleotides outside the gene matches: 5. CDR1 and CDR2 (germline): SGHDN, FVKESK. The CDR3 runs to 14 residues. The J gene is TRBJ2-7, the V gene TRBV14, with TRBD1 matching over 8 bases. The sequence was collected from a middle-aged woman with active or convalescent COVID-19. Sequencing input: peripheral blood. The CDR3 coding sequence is TGTGCCAGCAGCCGGCAGGGGGCCCGCTACGAGCAGTACTTC. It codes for CASSRQGARYEQYF.